This T cell receptor (beta chain) came from a study of blood T cell repertoires in COVID-19. Whole-study context: Collection of acute and convalescent COVID-19 samples took place in the United States, Italy and Spain. Sources were T cells, B-cell-depleted T cells, or PBMCs; the material itself was cDNA or gDNA.

Recruits, aged roughly 18 to 95 years, lived in approximately 26 US areas. Sequenced by immunoSEQ multiplex PCR; TCRdb stores in-frame clones only, minus some. This sample has 70,000 to 90,000 clones, with around 89% found just once. The V gene lost 3 bases and the J gene lost 3 bases, with 8 bases spanning the gap. The CDR3 length is 14 residues. Germline V gene sequence: CDR1 KGHSH, CDR2 LQKENI. This receptor was obtained from a woman aged 50 to 60 with acute COVID-19. Sequencing was performed on PBMCs or T cells enriched from blood (not recorded which). The rearrangement uses TRBV18 and TRBJ1-4, with D possibly matching TRBD1 (5 bases). CDR3: CASSPRDSNEKLFF. DNA for the CDR3: TGTGCCAGCTCACCCCGGGACTCTAATGAAAAACTGTTTTTT.